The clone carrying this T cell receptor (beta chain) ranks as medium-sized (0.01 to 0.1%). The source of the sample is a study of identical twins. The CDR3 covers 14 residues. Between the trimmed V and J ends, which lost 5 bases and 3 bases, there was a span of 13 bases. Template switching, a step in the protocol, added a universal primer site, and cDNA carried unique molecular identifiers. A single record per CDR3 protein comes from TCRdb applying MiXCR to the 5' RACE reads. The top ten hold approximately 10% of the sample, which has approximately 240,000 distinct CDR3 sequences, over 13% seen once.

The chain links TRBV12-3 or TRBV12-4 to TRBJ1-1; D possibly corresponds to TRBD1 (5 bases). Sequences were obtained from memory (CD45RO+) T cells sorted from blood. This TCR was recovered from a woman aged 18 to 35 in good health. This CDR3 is CASSLAARDTEAFF. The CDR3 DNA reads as TGTGCCAGCAGTCTCGCTGCCAGGGACACTGAAGCTTTCTTT.